These T cell receptor beta chains were read from a single sample in a study of T cells after yellow fever vaccination. TCRdb independently ran MiXCR on the 5' RACE reads; one entry per CDR3 protein. In the table there are around 310,000 distinct CDR3 sequences, roughly 9.4% of which are singletons. The sample here was PBMCs, taken on the day of the first yellow fever vaccination. Receptors were obtained from a young man who received the YFV17D yellow fever vaccine. CDR3s include the opening cysteine and the closing phenylalanine or tryptophan. A D gene is named only where the DNA matches it firmly. The size field is filled for only some rows; it gives once, few, many or a size class.

V	J	D	size	CDR3	DNA
TRBV4-1	TRBJ2-1	-	few	CASSRVGSMDDEQFF	TGCGCCAGCAGCCGCGTGGGGAGTATGGACGATGAGCAGTTCTTC
TRBV20-1	TRBJ1-1	TRBD1	-	CSARGVGQGVGSEAFF	TGCAGTGCTAGAGGCGTGGGACAGGGAGTTGGTTCTGAAGCTTTCTTT
TRBV23-1	TRBJ2-1	-	-	CASSQAFEQFF	TGCGCCAGCAGTCAGGCTTTCGAGCAGTTCTTC
TRBV5-1	TRBJ2-1	TRBD2	many	CASSRLAGNNEQFF	TGCGCCAGCAGCCGACTAGCGGGGAACAATGAGCAGTTCTTC
TRBV27	TRBJ1-4	-	-	CASRGGYATNEKLFF	TGTGCCAGCAGAGGAGGATATGCAACTAATGAAAAACTGTTTTTT
TRBV27	TRBJ1-1	-	-	CASRLQSGRQNTEAFF	TGTGCCAGCAGGCTACAGTCGGGACGCCAGAACACTGAAGCTTTCTTT
TRBV18	TRBJ1-3	-	-	CASTQGNSGNTIYF	TGTGCCAGCACTCAGGGGAACTCTGGAAACACCATATATTTT
TRBV4-1	TRBJ2-1	-	few	CASSQVLIKSSYNEQFF	TGCGCCAGCAGCCAAGTACTCATAAAGAGCTCCTACAATGAGCAGTTCTTC
TRBV5-1	TRBJ2-7	TRBD1	many	CASSSVTGTYEQYF	TGCGCCAGCAGCTCCGTGACAGGGACCTACGAGCAGTACTTC
TRBV2	TRBJ2-5	-	few	CASSEPGAVGTQYF	TGTGCCAGCAGTGAACCGGGTGCCGTCGGGACCCAGTACTTC
TRBV6-5	TRBJ2-5	TRBD2	-	CASSYHGGVQETQYF	TGTGCCAGCAGTTACCACGGGGGGGTGCAAGAGACCCAGTACTTC